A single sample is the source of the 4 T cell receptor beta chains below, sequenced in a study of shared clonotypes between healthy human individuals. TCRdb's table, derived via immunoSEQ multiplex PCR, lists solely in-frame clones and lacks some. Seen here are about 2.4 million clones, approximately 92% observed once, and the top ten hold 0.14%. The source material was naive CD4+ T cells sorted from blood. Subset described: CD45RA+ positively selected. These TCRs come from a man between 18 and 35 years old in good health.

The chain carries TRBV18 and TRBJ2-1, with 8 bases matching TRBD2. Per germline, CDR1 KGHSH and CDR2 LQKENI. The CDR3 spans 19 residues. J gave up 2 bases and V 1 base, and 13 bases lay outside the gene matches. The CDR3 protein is CASSPRTGISGRPYNEQFF. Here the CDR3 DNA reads TGTGCCAGCTCACCACGAACGGGGATAAGCGGGAGACCCTACAATGAGCAGTTCTTC.

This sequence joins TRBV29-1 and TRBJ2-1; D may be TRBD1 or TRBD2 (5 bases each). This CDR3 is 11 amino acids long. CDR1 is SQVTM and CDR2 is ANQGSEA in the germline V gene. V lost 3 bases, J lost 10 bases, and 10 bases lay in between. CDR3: CSVDRGREQFF. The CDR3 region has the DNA TGCAGCGTTGATAGGGGACGGGAGCAGTTCTTC.

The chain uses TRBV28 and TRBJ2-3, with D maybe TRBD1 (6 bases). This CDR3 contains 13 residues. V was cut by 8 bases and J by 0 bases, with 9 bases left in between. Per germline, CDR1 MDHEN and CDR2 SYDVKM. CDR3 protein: CASGQPSTDTQYF. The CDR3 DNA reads TGTGCCAGCGGACAGCCTAGCACAGATACGCAGTATTTT.

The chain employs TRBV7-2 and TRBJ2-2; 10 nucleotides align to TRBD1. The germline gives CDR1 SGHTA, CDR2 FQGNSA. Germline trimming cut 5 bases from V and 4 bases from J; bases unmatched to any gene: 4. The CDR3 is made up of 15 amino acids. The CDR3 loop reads CASSRQGAATGELFF. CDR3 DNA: TGTGCCAGCAGCCGACAGGGGGCAGCCACCGGGGAGCTGTTTTTT. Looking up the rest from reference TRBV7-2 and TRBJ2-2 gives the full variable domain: GAGVSQSPSNKVTEKGKDVELRCDPISGHTALYWYRQSLGQGLEFLIYFQGNSAPDKSGLPSDRFSAERTGGSVSTLTIQRTQQEDSAVYLCASSRQGAATGELFFGEGSRLTVL.